Here is one TCR beta chain with its context. The antigen remains unidentified. The data stem from a study of PD-1 blockade in classical Hodgkin lymphoma. The CDR3 spans 15 residues. Trimming took 0 bases from V and 2 from J, leaving 11 bases between them. The germline CDR1 and CDR2 sequences are MNHEY and SMNVEV (reference sequence). Every patient relapsed after autologous stem cell transplantation, and brentuximab vedotin exposure varied. Libraries were prepared by immunoSEQ multiplex PCR; TCRdb keeps only in-frame clonotypes and omits some of them. Here the sample spans approximately 11,000 clones, roughly three quarters being singletons. Whole-study findings and limits: Relative to healthy donors, newly diagnosed patients reportedly had lower baseline TCR diversity, which was reported as lower still in relapsed/refractory patients.

The clonotype was recovered from a human donor with classical Hodgkin lymphoma. The rearrangement joins TRBV27 to TRBJ2-7; D uncertain. This sample comprised peripheral blood mononuclear cells (PBMCs), obtained at baseline. In nucleotides, the CDR3 is TGTGCCAGCAGTTTATCCCGACACCCTACCTACGAGCAGTACTTC. Amino acid sequence: CASSLSRHPTYEQYF.